The 30 T cell receptor beta chains in this list originate from one sample, sequenced in a study of cytomegalovirus exposure and HLA in healthy donors. The study ran its PCR with 60 Vbeta and 13 Jbeta primers. Sequencing was performed with immunoSEQ multiplex PCR; in TCRdb, only in-frame clones are kept and a portion is missing. The sample has about 160,000 clones, over 80% seen once. The sequencing input was PBMCs. The receptors originated from a boy aged 2-9 years in good health and CMV-seronegative.

This rearrangement joins TRBV7-2 to TRBJ2-7; D is possibly TRBD1 (5 bases). Trimming cost V 1 base and J 3 bases, with 10 bases left between them. The CDR3 is 14 amino acids. Germline CDR1 reads SGHTA; CDR2 reads FQGNSA. CDR3 DNA sequence: TGTGCCAGCAGCTTAGTCCGCCAGGGCTACGAGCAGTACTTC. This sequence encodes CASSLVRQGYEQYF.

The V call is TRBV12-5, the J call TRBJ1-3; D not certain. The CDR3 has 18 residues. Trimming took 0 bases from V and 2 from J, leaving 17 bases between them. Germline CDR1 and CDR2: LGHNT and FRNRAP. The CDR3 reads CASGLVSRRLSTGNTIYF. CDR3 nucleotides: TGTGCTAGTGGTTTGGTATCCCGCAGGCTCTCGACTGGAAACACCATATATTTT.

The chain recombines TRBV6-5 with TRBJ1-2; 7 nucleotides align to TRBD1. CDR3 size: 14 residues. Unmatched junction bases numbered 9, after V lost 4 bases and J lost 7 bases. The V gene's germline CDR1 is MNHEY and CDR2 SVGAGI. The CDR3 loop is CASSSETGSAGYTF. CDR3 DNA: TGTGCCAGCAGTTCAGAGACAGGGTCGGCTGGCTACACCTTC.

The chain joins TRBV4-1 to TRBJ1-4; D gene unclear. Trimming stripped 3 bases from V and 7 bases from J, with 12 bases between. The CDR3 covers 14 residues. Per the germline V gene, CDR1 is MGHRA and CDR2 is YSYEKL. The CDR3 is CASSHFEAGEKLFF. In DNA, the CDR3 is TGCGCCAGCAGCCATTTTGAAGCGGGTGAAAAACTGTTTTTT.

The chain couples TRBV20-1 to TRBJ2-2, with D unclear. Germline V gives CDR1 DFQATT, CDR2 SNEGSKA (reference sequence). CDR3 size: 11 residues. The V and J ends lost 5 bases and 5 bases respectively, with 6 bases between them. The CDR3 DNA reads TGCAGTGCTCTAATAACCGGGGAGCTGTTTTTT. As protein: CSALITGELFF.

This chain connects TRBV19 to TRBJ2-7; 8 bases fit TRBD2. Germline V lookup: CDR1 LNHDA, CDR2 SQIVND (reference sequence). CDR3 length: 13 amino acids. Trimming at V came to 4 bases and at J to 3 bases, leaving 2 bases not matched to a gene. The CDR3 is CASSTSGGYEQYF. In DNA, the CDR3 is TGTGCCAGTAGTACCAGCGGGGGCTACGAGCAGTACTTC.

The rearrangement uses TRBV27 and TRBJ1-5; 10 bases agree with TRBD1. The junction had 4 bases not matched to a gene; V was cut back by 6 bases and J by 2 bases. The CDR3 consists of 15 residues. Germline CDR1 reads MNHEY; CDR2 reads SMNVEV (reference sequence). CDR3 nucleotides: TGTGCCAGCAGCCTGGACAGGGGGGGCAATCAGCCCCAGCATTTT. It yields the protein CASSLDRGGNQPQHF.

This clone occurred a few times. The chain joins TRBV2 to TRBJ2-5, with unresolved D. Germline CDR1 is SNHLY and CDR2 is FYNNEI. The CDR3 sequence is 14 residues long. V was shortened by 6 bases and J by 4 bases, with 15 bases between the two germline ends. DNA of the CDR3: TGTGCCAGCAGCCTTGGCGGATTGAGAGAGACCCAGTACTTC. Translation: CASSLGGLRETQYF.

This clone was counted only a few times. V and J are TRBV7-9 and TRBJ2-3; the D gene is possibly TRBD1 (6 bases). V lost 6 bases to trimming and J lost 2 bases, with 15 bases between them. This CDR3 has 15 residues. Germline lookup yields CDR1 SEHNR and CDR2 FQNEAQ (reference sequence). The CDR3 DNA follows: TGTGCCAGCAGTCGGTTGAGGACAGACACAGATACGCAGTATTTT. Residues: CASSRLRTDTDTQYF.

The CDR3 DNA reads as TGTGCCAGCAGCCCTGGACAGGGGAGGGGAGGGGTCACTGAAGCTTTCTTT. Encoded protein: CASSPGQGRGGVTEAFF. The rearrangement joins TRBV7-2 to TRBJ1-1, with TRBD1 matching 9 bases. Germline CDR1 is SGHTA and CDR2 is FQGNSA. V lost 5 bases and J lost 4; bases outside the gene matches: 14. The CDR3 spans 17 residues. Full variable domain (rest looked up from reference TRBV7-2 and TRBJ1-1): GAGVSQSPSNKVTEKGKDVELRCDPISGHTALYWYRQSLGQGLEFLIYFQGNSAPDKSGLPSDRFSAERTGGSVSTLTIQRTQQEDSAVYLCASSPGQGRGGVTEAFFGQGTRLTVV.

V is TRBV7-2 and J is TRBJ1-5, with 11 bases fitting TRBD1. The CDR3 has 15 amino acids. Germline V gene data show CDR1 as SGHTA and CDR2 as FQGNSA. The junction had 6 bases not matched to a gene; V was cut back by 5 bases and J by 6 bases. CDR3 sequence (DNA): TGTGCCAGCAGCACCGGGACAGGGGGAGGTCAGCCCCAGCATTTT. Its translation: CASSTGTGGGQPQHF. The entire variable domain, with the rest obtained from reference TRBV7-2 and TRBJ1-5, is as follows: GAGVSQSPSNKVTEKGKDVELRCDPISGHTALYWYRQSLGQGLEFLIYFQGNSAPDKSGLPSDRFSAERTGGSVSTLTIQRTQQEDSAVYLCASSTGTGGGQPQHFGDGTRLSIL.

This clone has just one count. This chain joins TRBV29-1 and TRBJ1-2; no reliable D call. CDR1 is SQVTM, CDR2 ANQGSEA, per germline. The CDR3 is made up of 11 amino acids. V lost 4 bases to trimming and J lost 2 bases, with 5 bases between them. CDR3 residues: CSVALNYGYTF. In nucleotides, the CDR3 is TGCAGCGTTGCCCTAAACTATGGCTACACCTTC.

This sequence joins TRBV7-8 and TRBJ1-1, with D uncertain. Germline V lookup: CDR1 SGHVS, CDR2 FQNEAQ. This CDR3 spans 15 amino acids. V gave up 7 bases and J gave up 0 bases, with 15 bases separating them. Written as DNA, the CDR3 is TGTGCCAGCACAACGGGATTTATGGTGAACACTGAAGCTTTCTTT. Its protein product is CASTTGFMVNTEAFF.

This rearrangement joins TRBV2 to TRBJ2-7; the D gene is possibly TRBD2 (5 bases). Per germline, CDR1 SNHLY and CDR2 FYNNEI. The CDR3 is made up of 12 amino acids. The V and J ends lost 6 bases and 3 bases respectively, with 9 bases between them. The chain's CDR3 is CASSQLGYEQYF. CDR3 DNA sequence: TGTGCCAGCAGCCAACTAGGCTACGAGCAGTACTTC.

The sample holds a few counts of this clone. This sequence joins TRBV5-1 and TRBJ2-5, with 11 bases identical to TRBD2. V lost 1 base and J lost 2; bases outside the gene matches: 10. Germline lookup yields CDR1 SGHRS and CDR2 YFSETQ. There are 18 residues in the CDR3. DNA for the CDR3: TGCGCCAGCAGCTTGCCCCTGACTAGCGGGGCGACACAAGAGACCCAGTACTTC. This encodes CASSLPLTSGATQETQYF.

The chain is built from TRBV10-3 and TRBJ1-4; no clear D. Germline V CDR1 and CDR2: ENHRY, SYGVKD. The V end lost 3 bases, the J end lost 8 bases, and 10 bases lay between the germline ends. The CDR3 runs 13 residues. CDR3 loop: CAISDLNSEKLFF. The CDR3 region has the DNA TGTGCCATCAGTGATCTTAACAGCGAAAAACTGTTTTTT.

This clone was counted once. The chain uses TRBV6-6 and TRBJ2-1; TRBD2 is a possible D gene (6 bases). V lost 4 bases and J 9 bases, leaving 10 bases between the germline ends. The CDR3 totals 12 residues. In germline, CDR1 is MNHNY, CDR2 SVGAGI (reference sequence). Written as DNA, the CDR3 is TGTGCCAGCAGTTCCTACGGGGGTGAGCAGTTCTTC. Its protein is CASSSYGGEQFF.

The chain uses TRBV19 and TRBJ2-7; 12 nucleotides align to TRBD2. The trim removed 5 bases at V and 4 bases at J, leaving 9 bases unmatched. Germline V gene lookup returns CDR1 LNHDA and CDR2 SQIVND (reference sequence). CDR3 length: 16 amino acids. CDR3: CASSPLGLAGPYEQYF. DNA for the CDR3: TGTGCCAGTAGTCCGCTCGGACTAGCGGGACCATACGAGCAGTACTTC.

This clone has just a few counts. The genes are TRBV5-4 and TRBJ2-7; 11 bases fit TRBD1. Germline loops: CDR1 SGHNT, CDR2 YYREEE (reference sequence). This CDR3 comprises 14 residues. Losses at the gene ends were 4 bases for V and 4 bases for J; bases not matched to a gene: 4. The CDR3 DNA is TGTGCCAGCAGCATAGGACAGGGGGCTTACGAGCAGTACTTC. This encodes CASSIGQGAYEQYF.

The V and J genes are TRBV6-5 and TRBJ1-2, with 7 bases fitting TRBD1. V lost 0 bases, J lost 2 bases, and 6 bases stayed unmatched. In germline, CDR1 is MNHEY, CDR2 SVGAGI. The CDR3 has 16 residues. This CDR3 reads CASSYSRLGQNYGYTF. The CDR3 DNA sequence: TGTGCCAGCAGTTACTCGAGGCTGGGACAGAACTATGGCTACACCTTC.

The chain carries TRBV6-1 and TRBJ1-6; D gene unclear. Germline V gene data show CDR1 as MNHNS and CDR2 as SASEGT. This CDR3 has 13 amino acids. The CDR3 loop reads CAASGWENSPLHF. The CDR3, as DNA: TGTGCTGCATCCGGGTGGGAGAATTCACCCCTCCACTTT.

The chain joins TRBV7-6 to TRBJ2-5; 10 nucleotides line up with TRBD2. This CDR3 spans 17 amino acids. The V gene end was trimmed by 4 bases and the J gene end by 2 bases; junction bases not matched to a gene: 10. Germline loops: CDR1 SGHVS, CDR2 FNYEAQ. The CDR3 nucleotides are TGTGCCAGCAGCTCCCCCTTTGGAGCGGGGGGGCAAGAGACCCAGTACTTC. Residues: CASSSPFGAGGQETQYF.

V usage is TRBV4-3 and J usage is TRBJ1-2, with 7 bases identical to TRBD1. V lost 0 bases and J lost 4; bases outside the gene matches: 5. CDR1 and CDR2 from the germline V gene are LGHNA and YSLEER. The CDR3 consists of 15 residues. The CDR3 nucleotides are TGCGCCAGCAGCCAAGACCGACAGGGAGGCTATGGCTACACCTTC. Protein: CASSQDRQGGYGYTF.

The V call is TRBV13, the J call TRBJ1-1; D uncertain. Germline CDR1 reads PRHDT; CDR2 reads FYEKMQ (reference sequence). The CDR3 loop spans 13 amino acids. Between the trimmed V and J ends, which lost 1 base and 1 base, there was a span of 4 bases. This CDR3 is CASSLVSNTEAFF. Here the CDR3 DNA reads TGTGCCAGCAGCTTAGTATCGAACACTGAAGCTTTCTTT.

V usage is TRBV27 and J usage is TRBJ2-3; TRBD2 matches at 12 bases. The CDR3 contains 17 residues. Germline values: CDR1 MNHEY, CDR2 SMNVEV (reference sequence). Trimming removed 4 bases from V and 7 bases from J; junction bases left unmatched: 12. CDR3 coding DNA: TGTGCCAGCAGTTCGCCGGGACTAGCGGGCTTCACGTATACGCAGTATTTT. Its protein product is CASSSPGLAGFTYTQYF.

This clone was counted a few times. This sequence joins TRBV25-1 and TRBJ1-6, with D perhaps TRBD1 (5 bases). Per germline, CDR1 MGHDK and CDR2 SYGVNS. This CDR3 is 14 amino acids long. V dropped 4 bases and J dropped 7 bases, with 11 bases sitting between them. For the CDR3, the DNA is TGTGCCAGCAGTGCTCCCGGGGGGAATTCACCCCTCCACTTT. This encodes CASSAPGGNSPLHF.

This chain links TRBV7-2 with TRBJ2-3, with D perhaps TRBD1 (6 bases). CDR3 length: 16 amino acids. V was clipped by 2 bases and J by 7 bases, with 19 bases between them. CDR1 SGHTA and CDR2 FQGNSA come from the germline V gene. This CDR3 is CASSLKARGGGYTQYF. The CDR3 bases are TGTGCCAGCAGCTTAAAGGCCAGAGGGGGTGGCTATACGCAGTATTTT.

V and J are TRBV5-8 and TRBJ2-5; 11 nucleotides line up with TRBD2. V lost 2 bases to trimming and J lost 4 bases; unmatched junction nucleotides: 7. The germline V gene encodes CDR1 SGHTS and CDR2 YDEGEE. The CDR3 totals 16 residues. The chain's CDR3 is CASSLLAGGPVETQYF. The CDR3 nucleotides are TGTGCCAGCAGCTTATTAGCGGGAGGGCCGGTAGAGACCCAGTACTTC.

The chain couples TRBV15 to TRBJ1-3; D might be TRBD1 (6 bases). The CDR3 runs 17 residues. In germline, CDR1 is LNHNV, CDR2 YYDKDF (reference sequence). V was trimmed by 0 bases and J by 0 bases, leaving 12 bases between them. In DNA, the CDR3 is TGTGCCACCAGCAGAGATTACGGCAGGGGCTCTGGAAACACCATATATTTT. Translation: CATSRDYGRGSGNTIYF.

The count of this clone is one. The chain links TRBV28 to TRBJ1-1; D not certain. V was shortened by 4 bases and J by 0 bases, with 12 bases between the two germline ends. Germline assignment: CDR1 MDHEN and CDR2 SYDVKM. This CDR3 spans 15 amino acids. CDR3 residues: CASSWGGGMNTEAFF. The DNA for the CDR3 is TGTGCCAGCAGTTGGGGAGGCGGAATGAACACTGAAGCTTTCTTT.